The 6 T cell receptor beta chains presented below share a single source sample, sequenced in a study of breast tumors, draining lymph nodes, adjacent tissues. Samples came from axillary lymph nodes draining the breast cancer. TCRdb re-analysed the multiplex PCR reads in MiXCR, keeping a single row per CDR3 protein. The sample holds around 230,000 distinct CDR3 sequences; approximately 31% are singletons and the top ten take 1.4%. The specimen was axillary lymph node tissue. The receptors were gathered from a female donor with breast cancer. Some clones in this sample may be carry-over from other donors' samples.

With respect to this clonotype: At one end, the junction sequence differs from germline, possibly due to a read error. The rearrangement joins TRBV7-9 to TRBJ2-2, with 8 bases that match TRBD2. This CDR3 has 17 residues. Germline loops: CDR1 SEHNR, CDR2 FQNEAQ (reference sequence). The CDR3 DNA reads as TGTGCCGGCAGCTTATTGCTGCGGGGGGCTAATGCCGGGGAGCTGTTTTTT. Translated: CAGSLLLRGANAGELFF.

In this sample, this clonotype turned up many times. This chain connects TRBV12-3 or TRBV12-4 to TRBJ1-5, with D perhaps matching TRBD1 (5 bases). V was cut by 5 bases and J by 5 bases, with 10 bases left in between. This CDR3 spans 13 amino acids. The CDR3 nucleotides read TGTGCCAGCAGTCTAACCAGGGATCAGCCCCAGCATTTT. The encoded protein is CASSLTRDQPQHF.

In its sample, this clonotype was seen many times. Written as DNA, the CDR3 is TGTGCCAGCAGCAGGAGAACGGGACAGGGGTTGGATGAGCAGTTCTTC. This translates into CASSRRTGQGLDEQFF. This chain connects TRBV14 to TRBJ2-1, with 10 bases identical to TRBD1. Germline V CDR1 and CDR2: SGHDN, FVKESK. The V and J ends lost 5 bases and 8 bases, in that order; junction bases with no gene match: 12. The CDR3 extends over 16 amino acids.

V and J are TRBV7-8 and TRBJ2-2; D call uncertain. The germline V and J ends were trimmed by 3 bases and 8 bases, with 10 bases remaining between them. Germline CDR1 is SGHVS and CDR2 is FQNEAQ. This CDR3 has 13 amino acids. The CDR3 nucleotides are TGTGCCAGCAGCTTGGCGTCACGAGGGGAGCTGTTTTTT. This codes for CASSLASRGELFF.

This clonotype was observed at least ten times. V and J are TRBV20-1 and TRBJ2-5, with D possibly called TRBD1 or TRBD2 (5 bases each). The germline V and J ends were trimmed by 3 bases and 3 bases, with 17 bases remaining between them. There are 15 residues in the CDR3. Germline CDR1 DFQATT, CDR2 SNEGSKA (reference sequence). CDR3 DNA: TGCAGTGCTAGCGTATCCGGGATGGGGGAAGAGACCCAGTACTTC. Its translation is CSASVSGMGEETQYF.

Comments on this clonotype: A much more abundant neighbour one base away suggests this may be a read error. The rearrangement links TRBV5-6 to TRBJ2-7, with TRBD2 matching 7 bases. The CDR3 has 14 amino acids. With 4 bases clipped from V and 2 bases from J, the junction kept 6 bases outside the gene matches. Germline values: CDR1 SGHDT, CDR2 YYEEEE. CDR3 nucleotides: TGTGCCAGCAGCCCCGGGACTACACCCTACGAGCAGTACTTC. Translating gives CASSPGTTPYEQYF.